Shown below are 9 T cell receptor beta chains from a single sample sequenced in a study of OX40 agonist ivuxolimab in advanced cancers. The library was obtained by the immunoSEQ multiplex PCR assay. The table was pulled from immuneACCESS by TCRdb, which kept in-frame rearrangements only. Such tables lose some clones; where checked, under half of the loss comes from unresolved V genes, and the rest has no known cause. Counted in this sample were over 60,000 clones; 88% of them appeared once. The ten biggest clones cover 0.85% to 1% of the sample. The source was CD4+ or CD8+ T cells sorted from blood, collected in a trial of the OX40 agonist ivuxolimab. Source of these receptors: an adult with an advanced solid tumor such as melanoma, head and neck, liver or kidney cancer.

This clone was observed a handful of times. J is TRBJ2-7 and V is TRBV10-3; the match to TRBD1 covers 9 bases. The CDR3 length is 14 residues. CDR1 and CDR2 (germline): ENHRY, SYGVKD. V gave up 11 bases and J gave up 0 bases; unmatched junction bases: 8. The CDR3 sequence is CAARRTGDSYEQYF. In DNA form, the CDR3 reads TGTGCCGCTCGGCGGACAGGGGACTCCTACGAGCAGTACTTC.

CDR3 loop: CASGSGGPRSNTGELFF. The CDR3 DNA follows: TGTGCCAGCGGTTCCGGGGGGCCCCGTTCGAACACCGGGGAGCTGTTTTTT. The chain carries TRBV9 and TRBJ2-2, with a possible D match to TRBD2 (7 bases). CDR1 is SGDLS, CDR2 YYNGEE, per germline. This CDR3 has 17 amino acids. Trimming shortened V by 7 bases and J by 0 bases, and 19 bases separated the two germline ends.

J is TRBJ2-7 and V is TRBV7-2, with 9 bases matching TRBD1. J lost 7 bases, V lost 4 bases, and 5 bases had no gene match. The CDR3 has 13 amino acids. Germline V lookup: CDR1 SGHTA, CDR2 FQGNSA. The CDR3 DNA sequence: TGTGCCAGCAGCTGGGACAGGGTAGTTGAGCAGTACTTC. This gives the protein CASSWDRVVEQYF. The variable domain in full, completed from reference TRBV7-2 and TRBJ2-7, reads GAGVSQSPSNKVTEKGKDVELRCDPISGHTALYWYRQSLGQGLEFLIYFQGNSAPDKSGLPSDRFSAERTGGSVSTLTIQRTQQEDSAVYLCASSWDRVVEQYFGPGTRLTVT.

This clone has only a few counts. This rearrangement joins TRBV2 to TRBJ2-3; 8 bases are shared with TRBD2. The CDR3 covers 16 residues. The V gene's germline CDR1 is SNHLY and CDR2 FYNNEI. The junction had 13 bases not matched to a gene; V was cut back by 2 bases and J by 9 bases. The CDR3 nucleotides are TGTGCCAGCAGTGAACAGGGGTCAATAGCGGGGAGCACGCAGTATTTT. Amino acids: CASSEQGSIAGSTQYF.

The chain uses TRBV7-2 and TRBJ2-7; a weak D match, TRBD2 (7 bases). CDR1 is SGHTA and CDR2 is FQGNSA in the germline V gene. V lost 8 bases and J 5 bases, leaving 16 bases between the germline ends. The CDR3 extends over 13 amino acids. CDR3 DNA sequence: TGTGCCAGCGCATTTTTAGGGGGGGACGAGCAGTACTTC. It specifies CASAFLGGDEQYF.

The chain uses TRBV6-6 and TRBJ2-7, with D perhaps assigned TRBD1 or TRBD2 (7 bases each). Trimming pared 9 bases from V and 3 bases from J, leaving 24 bases between. Germline V gene data show CDR1 as MNHNY and CDR2 as SVGAGI (reference sequence). The CDR3 sequence is 16 residues long. CDR3 sequence reads: CASSDGGRTGYYEQYF. The CDR3 DNA follows: TGTGCCAGTAGCGACGGGGGGCGGACAGGCTACTACGAGCAGTACTTC.

This clone showed up just a few times. This chain links TRBV7-2 with TRBJ2-3; 10 positions match TRBD2. This CDR3 contains 15 residues. Germline-derived CDR1 and CDR2 are SGHTA and FQGNSA. The V and J ends lost 6 bases and 2 bases, in that order; junction bases with no gene match: 5. CDR3 sequence (DNA): TGTGCCAGCAGTTTTAGCGGGGGGTACACAGATACGCAGTATTTT. It codes for CASSFSGGYTDTQYF.

This chain connects TRBV6-5 to TRBJ2-7; TRBD1 matches 11 bases. CDR3 length: 14 residues. V was pared by 6 bases and J by 3 bases, with 4 bases of the junction left unmatched. The germline V gene encodes CDR1 MNHEY and CDR2 SVGAGI. CDR3 bases: TGTGCCAGCAGCACGGGACAGGGGGTCTACGAGCAGTACTTC. As protein: CASSTGQGVYEQYF.

This chain connects TRBV28 to TRBJ1-2; a possible D gene is TRBD1 (5 bases). Trimming left V 8 bases short and J 4 bases short, with 17 bases between. Germline V lookup: CDR1 MDHEN, CDR2 SYDVKM. CDR3 size: 14 residues. The CDR3 region has the DNA TGTGCCAGCGCCGACAGTATGAACTTCTATGGCTACACCTTC. It translates to CASADSMNFYGYTF.